This T cell receptor beta chain was retrieved from a study of PD-L1 blockade in urothelial cancer. In the study overall: Patients went on atezolizumab in about 2014, receiving 1,200 mg intravenously every 3 weeks. Samples came from 3 weeks, at the second dose, and 6 weeks into treatment. Typically, measured as a median, blood samples had about 140,000 T cells.

The CDR3 length is 15 residues. The V gene's germline CDR1 is LNHDA and CDR2 SQIVND (reference sequence). V was clipped by 3 bases and J by 0 bases, with 9 bases between them. Clones were sequenced by immunoSEQ multiplex PCR, and TCRdb holds only the in-frame ones, with some missing. The sample holds some 110,000 clones, approximately 90% seen once. Time point in this sample: peripheral blood 6 weeks after treatment start. Specimen: PBMCs, collected around atezolizumab (anti-PD-L1) treatment. This sequence originates from a man between 60 and 75 years old with urothelial cancer. V gene TRBV19 combines with J gene TRBJ1-5; D uncertain. The CDR3 is CASSILVDSNQPQHF. For the CDR3, the DNA is TGTGCCAGTAGTATTTTGGTAGATAGCAATCAGCCCCAGCATTTT.